This TCR beta chain was sequenced for a study of shared clonotypes between healthy human individuals. At the level of the study: Used for every donor were three CD4 naive, three CD4 memory, two CD8 naive and one CD8 memory plate. The study, taken as a whole, reports: The generation probabilities recorded for non-shared clonotypes fell below those of clonotypes shared by all four donors. Clonotype sharing across several donors was observed for roughly 5% of naive CD4 clonotypes. The low donor count limited represented genetic and exposure-history diversity.

Positive CCR7 selection of CD45RO-negative cells yielded the naive CD8 cells, and terminally differentiated effector memory CD45RA+ cells were excluded. Profiled with immunoSEQ multiplex PCR; TCRdb holds only in-frame clones, not every one. The profile shows hundreds of thousands of clones, approximately 96% of them singletons. Per germline, CDR1 DFQATT and CDR2 SNEGSKA (reference sequence). Trimming pared 4 bases from V and 4 bases from J, leaving 0 bases between. This CDR3 is built from 9 residues. To note about this clone: Its cognate antigen is unknown.

The chain employs TRBV20-1 and TRBJ2-3; D is undetermined. The origin of this receptor is a man aged 25 to 40 in good health. Sequencing was carried out using naive CD8+ T cells sorted from blood. The CDR3 DNA reads as TGCAGTGCTACAGATACGCAGTATTTT. This codes for CSATDTQYF.